These T cell receptor beta chains were read from a single sample in a study of T cell repertoires in cytomegalovirus infection. One entry per CDR3 protein results from TCRdb running MiXCR on the reads. The sample yields some 160,000 distinct CDR3 sequences, under 20% seen once. Input material: CD8+ T cells from PBMCs. The receptor set was obtained from a human donor in good health (CMV status not recorded). Some clones in this sample may be carry-over from other donors' samples. Both conserved end residues are part of each CDR3. D genes are given only for firm matches. Clone size is not always given. Where it is, it says once, few, many or a class for expanded clones.

d_call j_call clone_size v_call cdr3_nt cdr3_aa
NA TRBJ2-1 NA TRBV6-2/TRBV6-3 TGTGCCAGCAGTTACTCGTCTGATTACAATGAGCAGTTCTTC CASSYSSDYNEQFF
TRBD1 TRBJ2-3 few TRBV4-2 TGTGCCAGCAGCCAGGATATCGACAGGGTGGTGAGAGATACGCAGTATTTT CASSQDIDRVVRDTQYF
NA TRBJ2-7 NA TRBV5-1 TGCGCCAGCAGCCTCAATCCCCCCGGGGTTAACGAGCAGTACTTC CASSLNPPGVNEQYF
TRBD2 TRBJ2-5 few TRBV28 TGTGCCAGCAGTCCTTGGACTAGCGGGGATGCGGAGACCCAGTACTTC CASSPWTSGDAETQYF
NA TRBJ2-1 few TRBV28 TGTGCCAGCAGTTTATGGGGGAATGAGCAGTTCTTC CASSLWGNEQFF
NA TRBJ1-6 NA TRBV7-2 TGTGCCAGCAGCTTAGGTTCAGCTTATTCACCCCTCCACTTT CASSLGSAYSPLHF
NA TRBJ2-1 few TRBV6-2/TRBV6-3 TGTGCCAGCAGTTACGTTTCCTTCGGGGATGAGCAGTTCTTC CASSYVSFGDEQFF
NA TRBJ2-1 few TRBV29-1 TGCAGCGTTGAAGATCCGAACGACAGCAATGAGCAGTTCTTC CSVEDPNDSNEQFF
NA TRBJ2-7 few TRBV6-5 TGTGCCAGCAGTACCCGGGACCAGTCCTACGAGCAGTACTTC CASSTRDQSYEQYF
NA TRBJ1-1 NA TRBV19 TGTGCCATCAACTCGGACGATACGACTGAAGCTTTCTTT CAINSDDTTEAFF
NA TRBJ1-1 NA TRBV11-1 TGTGCCAGCAGCCCCACTCCGACTACGGCAGCTCAGCGGAGAGCTTTCTTT CASSPTPTTAAQRRAFF
NA TRBJ2-1 many TRBV7-2 TGTGCCAGCAGCTTCGAACGGACTGCCTGGGGAGAGCAGTTCTTC CASSFERTAWGEQFF
NA TRBJ2-5 few TRBV10-1 TGCGCCAGCAGTGCTACAGACCAAGAGACCCAGTACTTC CASSATDQETQYF
TRBD1 TRBJ1-5 few TRBV7-9 TGTGCCAGCAGCGATACGGACAGGGGAATAAATCAGCCCCAGCATTTT CASSDTDRGINQPQHF
NA TRBJ1-3 NA TRBV19 TGTGCCAGTAGCCGGGCAGCTGGAAACACCATATATTTT CASSRAAGNTIYF
NA TRBJ1-1 NA TRBV7-2 TGTGCCAGCAGCGTGGACAGTGGAATTGAAGCTTTCTTT CASSVDSGIEAFF
TRBD1 TRBJ1-1 few TRBV7-2 TGTGCCAGCAGCGTCAACAGGGGGCTCACTGAAGCTTTCTTT CASSVNRGLTEAFF
TRBD1 TRBJ2-7 few TRBV7-8 TGTGCCAGCAGCATCTCCGGGACAGTATCCTACGAGCAGTACTTC CASSISGTVSYEQYF
NA TRBJ2-1 many TRBV7-2 TGTGCCAGCACCCCCTACGGGGGACCCTACAATGAGCAGTTCTTC CASTPYGGPYNEQFF
NA TRBJ2-1 few TRBV6-5 TGTGCCAGCAGTTATTTCCATGAGCAGTTCTTC CASSYFHEQFF
NA TRBJ2-3 few TRBV24-1 TGTGCCACCTCTCCTGGAGGAGGCACTGGCACAGATACGCAGTATTTT CATSPGGGTGTDTQYF
TRBD2 TRBJ2-5 few TRBV12-3/TRBV12-4 TGTGCCAGCAGTTCGGGACTAGCGGGAGCAGGAGAGACCCAGTACTTC CASSSGLAGAGETQYF
NA TRBJ2-2 NA TRBV19 TGTGCCACCCCAAACAGGGACACCGGGGAGCTGTTTTTT CATPNRDTGELFF
TRBD2 TRBJ2-2 few TRBV6-2/TRBV6-3 TGTGCCAGCAGTTACCCTGGACTAGCGGGAGGAGGCACCGGGGAGCTGTTTTTT CASSYPGLAGGGTGELFF
TRBD2 TRBJ2-1 many TRBV7-8 TGTGCCAGCAGCCCTCTAGGGGCGGGGGGGCAGGATGAGCAGTTCTTC CASSPLGAGGQDEQFF
NA TRBJ2-7 NA TRBV29-1 TGCAGCGCCCAGAGCAGCTCCTACGAGCAGTACTTC CSAQSSSYEQYF
NA TRBJ2-1 few TRBV7-9 TGTGCCAGCAGCTTAAGCGGCCAGTACAATGAGCAGTTCTTC CASSLSGQYNEQFF
NA TRBJ2-1 NA TRBV6-5 TGTGCCAGCACCTCCCCGGGTAGCGGTACCAATGAGCAGTTCTTC CASTSPGSGTNEQFF